This T cell receptor beta chain emerged from a study of blood T cell repertoires in COVID-19 (dated by TCRdb to the early 2020s). Regarding the research as a whole: The collaborator samples originated in the United States, Italy and Spain and spanned the acute and convalescent phases of COVID-19. The dataset comprised deeply sampled blood TCRbeta repertoires from subjects exposed to, actively infected with, or recovered from COVID-19. Where available, HLA class I and class II types were taken from metadata supplied by the sample provider and were not determined by assay-based typing. Sample metadata almost always included a de-identified subject ID, COVID-19 status, age in years and sex. Samples came from the ongoing ImmuneRACE study (first 160 participants) plus 1,254 subjects from 6 global collaborators. The repertoires were released in a freely available public database meant as a resource for research on the immune response to SARS-CoV-2. The material from the prospective study consisted of cDNA or gDNA derived from T cells, B-cell-depleted T cells, or PBMCs.

V is pruned by 0 bases and J by 5 bases, leaving 5 bases of the junction without a gene match. The germline V gene (reference sequence) provides CDR1 MNHNY and CDR2 SVGAGI. The CDR3 measures 15 amino acids from cysteine to phenylalanine. Just CDR3 DNA is preserved here, 45 bases in frame from base 1. What the work shows at the level of the full study, not this receptor alone: The amount of clinical and demographic metadata varied by source and participant and was provided uncurated.

Collaborating institutions collected whole blood in K2EDTA tubes following their own protocols. For TCRbeta analysis, collaborator samples were shipped as frozen whole blood, as isolated PBMCs, or as DNA extracted from either sample type. TCRbeta CDR3 regions were amplified from genomic DNA using the immunoSEQ Assay, a bias-controlled multiplex PCR. For the original study's pipeline: The number of nucleated cells in each sample was estimated by amplification of reference gene primers within the assay. Sequence reads were collapsed and filtered to measure the absolute abundance of every unique TCRbeta CDR3 rearrangement. For each sample, productive Simpson clonality was calculated by taking the square root of Simpson's diversity index across productive rearrangements. TCRdb obtained this table from immuneACCESS and retained in-frame rearrangements with V and J assigned. These tables miss some clones; where compared with another copy, unresolved V genes account for less than half of the shortfall, and the remainder is unexplained. V, J and clone size are taken as reported in that table, and D and trimming were inferred from the DNA itself. Within this sample are over 100,000 clones, with approximately 83% of them counted one time only. The leading ten clones occupy about 5% of the sample.

For this clone: Its antigen target is currently unknown. No base quality information exists; no much larger clone differs at one position.

This TCR was sampled from a woman in her 70s with acute or convalescent COVID-19. The sample taken for sequencing was peripheral blood. The chain couples TRBV6-6 to TRBJ1-1; 8 bases in the junction line up with TRBD1. The DNA sequence is TGTGCCAGCAGTTACTCGACAGGGGCGAATACTGAAGCTTTCTTT. Translation gives CASSYSTGANTEAFF.